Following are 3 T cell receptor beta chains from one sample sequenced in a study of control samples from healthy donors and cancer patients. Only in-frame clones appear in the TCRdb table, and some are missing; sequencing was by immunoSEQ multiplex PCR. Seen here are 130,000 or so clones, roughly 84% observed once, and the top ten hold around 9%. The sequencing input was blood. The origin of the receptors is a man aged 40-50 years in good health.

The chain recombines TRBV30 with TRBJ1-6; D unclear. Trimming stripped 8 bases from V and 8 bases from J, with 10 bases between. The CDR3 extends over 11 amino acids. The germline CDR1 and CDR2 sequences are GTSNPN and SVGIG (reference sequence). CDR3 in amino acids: CAAGWDSPLHF. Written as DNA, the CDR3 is TGTGCCGCCGGGTGGGATTCACCCCTCCACTTT.

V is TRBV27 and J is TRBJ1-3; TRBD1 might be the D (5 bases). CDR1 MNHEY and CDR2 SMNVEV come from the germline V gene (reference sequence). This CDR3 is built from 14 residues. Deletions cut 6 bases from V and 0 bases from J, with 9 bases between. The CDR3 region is CASSLGGSGNTIYF. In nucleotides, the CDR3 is TGTGCCAGCAGCTTGGGGGGCTCTGGAAACACCATATATTTT.

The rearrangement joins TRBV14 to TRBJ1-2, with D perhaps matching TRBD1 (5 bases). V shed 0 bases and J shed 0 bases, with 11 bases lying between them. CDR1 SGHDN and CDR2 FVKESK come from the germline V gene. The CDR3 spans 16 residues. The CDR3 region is CASSQDRGGANYGYTF. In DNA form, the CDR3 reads TGTGCCAGCAGCCAAGATCGGGGGGGAGCTAACTATGGCTACACCTTC.